This TCR beta chain is drawn from a study of PD-1 blockade in classical Hodgkin lymphoma. Study in general: Every 2 weeks, patients got 3 mg/kg intravenous nivolumab.

Study findings and constraints: What drove the repertoire differences, possibly disease activity or prior therapy, has not been defined. Nivolumab initiated under 1 year post-ASCT led to patient exclusion.

The CDR3 sequence is 18 residues long. J was trimmed by 2 bases and V by 5 bases; bases with no gene match: 18. Germline CDR1 reads MNHEY; CDR2 reads SMNVEV (reference sequence). After autologous stem cell transplantation all patients relapsed, and prior brentuximab vedotin exposure differed between cohorts. When best responses were assessed, they were complete response, partial response or progressive disease. Measured with immunoSEQ multiplex PCR; TCRdb has only the in-frame clones, and not every one. The table has about 11,000 clones, around 76% seen once. In regard to this clone: The antigen remains unidentified.

The specimen comprised peripheral blood mononuclear cells (PBMCs), sampled at baseline. The TCR sequence derives from a human donor with classical Hodgkin lymphoma. This chain links TRBV27 with TRBJ2-7; the match to TRBD1 covers 7 bases. The CDR3 loop is CASSPGTVPPSSPYEQYF. As DNA, the CDR3 is TGTGCCAGCAGTCCGGGGACAGTTCCTCCCAGCAGTCCCTACGAGCAGTACTTC.